This T cell receptor (beta chain) was identified during a study of blood T cells in healthy people across ages. Notes on the study in general: PBMCs went unsorted, and a conclusive naive versus antigen-experienced comparison was therefore prevented.

Isolated PBMCs totaled at least 7 million in each sample. As concerns this clonotype: Its matching antigen is unknown.

Next came a second PCR, run for roughly 7 to 12 cycles, which used a sample-barcoded 5' primer along with a J-beta primer mix. TCRdb re-called the 5' RACE reads with MiXCR, one entry per CDR3 protein. Counted here are 850,000 to 1,300,000 distinct CDR3 sequences, under 55% occurring once; the ten biggest clones make up approximately 19%. CDR3 length equals 13 residues. V dropped 1 base and J dropped 0 bases, with 7 bases sitting between them. The germline gives CDR1 DFQATT, CDR2 SNEGSKA (reference sequence). V is TRBV20-1 and J is TRBJ2-7; tentatively, D is TRBD1 or TRBD2 (5 bases each). The receptor's source is a woman aged 60-70 years in good health. The sequenced sample was blood. In DNA, the CDR3 is TGCAGTGCTAGAGGAGGGGTCTCCTACGAGCAGTACTTC. Its protein product is CSARGGVSYEQYF.